This T cell receptor beta chain was identified during a study of cytomegalovirus exposure and HLA in healthy donors. Broader study findings: An apparent linkage of common viral pathogens to several of the most significant clusters emerged in a later analysis. Earlier analysis found most TCR beta V segments productive about 87% or about 30% of the time. Later analysis reportedly placed an Asian-associated ancestry cluster below the roughly 700-donor mean in N-insertions.

V lost 1 base and J 4 bases, leaving 5 bases between the germline ends. The CDR3 extends over 13 amino acids. Germline-derived CDR1 and CDR2 are LGHNT and FRNRAP. In the case of this clone: Its matching antigen is unknown.

This PCR relied on a set of 60 Vbeta primers and 13 Jbeta primers. TCRdb's table, derived via immunoSEQ multiplex PCR, lists solely in-frame clones and lacks some. The table gives around 130,000 clones; the top ten clones make up around 1.5% of it. Sequenced input: PBMCs. The genes are TRBV12-5 and TRBJ1-5; D might be TRBD1 (5 bases). This TCR was sampled from a woman aged 40 to 50 in good health and CMV-seronegative. The CDR3 nucleotides are TGTGCTAGTGGTTTGGAGGGGAATCAGCCCCAGCATTTT. It encodes CASGLEGNQPQHF.